This entry lists 25 T cell receptor beta chains sequenced from one sample in a study of T-cell memory formation after mild COVID-19. TCRdb passed the 5' RACE reads through MiXCR, listing each CDR3 protein once. The profile covers about 320,000 distinct CDR3 sequences, with roughly an eighth appearing a single time and 21% taken by the ten largest. The source material was PBMCs or a T cell subset sorted from them (not recorded which). These TCRs come from a man between 18 and 29 years old who had mild COVID-19 (a few samples of this study predate the infection). Cell type and time point are not known.

Here the CDR3 reads CASSQEQGDNEQFF. In DNA form, the CDR3 reads TGCGCCAGCAGTCAGGAACAGGGTGACAATGAGCAGTTCTTC. The chain employs TRBV23-1 and TRBJ2-1; TRBD1 is a possible D gene (6 bases). TRBV23-1 carries the ORF label, with uncertain function. This CDR3 region has 14 residues. Trimming stripped 3 bases from V and 5 bases from J, with 11 bases between.

The chain carries TRBV27 and TRBJ2-7; D could derive from TRBD1 or TRBD2 (5 bases each). The CDR3 has 14 amino acids. In germline, CDR1 is MNHEY, CDR2 SMNVEV (reference sequence). The V end was cut by 3 bases, the J end by 3 bases, with 12 bases between. The CDR3 sequence: CASSFGTQGYEQYF. The DNA of the CDR3 is TGTGCCAGCAGTTTCGGGACCCAGGGCTACGAGCAGTACTTC.

The chain combines TRBV3-1 with TRBJ2-1; perhaps TRBD2 as D (5 bases). CDR1 LGHDT and CDR2 YNNKEL come from the germline V gene (reference sequence). Deletions cut 5 bases from V and 10 bases from J, with 15 bases between. The CDR3 totals 13 residues. The CDR3 coding sequence is TGTGCCAGCAGCGAAACTAGTCCTGGGGAGCAGTTCTTC. Amino acids: CASSETSPGEQFF.

The table lists this clonotype with a few counts. The chain joins TRBV7-9 to TRBJ2-7; tentative D call: TRBD1 (6 bases). CDR3 length: 16 amino acids. The V end was cut by 1 base, the J end by 3 bases, with 16 bases between. Germline lookup yields CDR1 SEHNR and CDR2 FQNEAQ (reference sequence). CDR3 in DNA: TGTGCCAGCAGCTTAGTTATCCGGGACACGCGCTACGAGCAGTACTTC. It yields the protein CASSLVIRDTRYEQYF.

There are a few counts of this clonotype. CDR3 residues: CASSPSMSETQYF. CDR3 nucleotides: TGTGCCAGCAGCCCCAGTATGAGTGAGACCCAGTACTTC. V usage is TRBV7-9 and J usage is TRBJ2-5; D unclear. The CDR3 extends over 13 amino acids. V was cut by 5 bases and J by 5 bases, with 12 bases left in between. Germline lookup yields CDR1 SEHNR and CDR2 FQNEAQ (reference sequence). Drawing the rest from reference TRBV7-9 and TRBJ2-5, the complete variable domain is DTGVSQNPRHKITKRGQNVTFRCDPISEHNRLYWYRQTLGQGPEFLTYFQNEAQLEKSRLLSDRFSAERPKGSFSTLEIQRTEQGDSAMYLCASSPSMSETQYFGPGTRLLVL.

This clonotype was seen more than once but under ten times. The CDR3 is CATSSGTAAWDTQYF. The CDR3 nucleotides read TGTGCCACCAGCAGCGGGACAGCCGCCTGGGATACGCAGTATTTT. The chain joins TRBV15 to TRBJ2-3, with 7 bases lining up with TRBD1. The V segment lost 3 bases and the J segment 6 bases; nucleotides outside the gene matches: 9. CDR3 size: 15 residues. CDR1 is LNHNV and CDR2 is YYDKDF in the germline V gene (reference sequence).

This clonotype was recorded a few times. The J gene is TRBJ1-6, the V gene TRBV12-3 or TRBV12-4, with D perhaps TRBD1 (5 bases). The germline V and J ends were trimmed by 3 bases and 11 bases, with 14 bases remaining between them. The CDR3 consists of 14 residues. The CDR3 DNA reads TGTGCCAGCAGTTTCAGTCAGGGCGGAACACCCCTCCACTTT. It codes for CASSFSQGGTPLHF.

The table lists this clonotype with a few counts. The V call is TRBV12-3 or TRBV12-4, the J call TRBJ2-1, with a weak D call TRBD1 (6 bases). V was pared by 4 bases and J by 9 bases, with 10 bases between. The CDR3 is 12 residues long. The CDR3 sequence: CASSYDRSEQFF. CDR3 in DNA: TGTGCCAGCAGTTATGACAGGTCTGAGCAGTTCTTC.

This clonotype was found a few times. This rearrangement joins TRBV28 to TRBJ2-2; 7 bases align to TRBD1. V dropped 5 bases and J dropped 4; count of bases not matched to a gene: 13. Germline values: CDR1 MDHEN, CDR2 SYDVKM. This CDR3 comprises 17 residues. The CDR3 DNA sequence: TGTGCCAGCAGTCGGGACCCGGGACAGCATTTCACCGGGGAGCTGTTTTTT. Residues: CASSRDPGQHFTGELFF. Combining the CDR3 with reference TRBV28 and TRBJ2-2 gives the whole variable domain DVKVTQSSRYLVKRTGEKVFLECVQDMDHENMFWYRQDPGLGLRLIYFSYDVKMKEKGDIPEGYSVSREKKERFSLILESASTNQTSMYLCASSRDPGQHFTGELFFGEGSRLTVL.

This clonotype showed up just a few times. The chain is built from TRBV30 and TRBJ2-3; possible D gene TRBD2, 6 bases. The CDR3 is made up of 15 amino acids. Germline CDR1 and CDR2: GTSNPN and SVGIG (reference sequence). The V end was cut by 1 base, the J end by 3 bases, with 14 bases between. The CDR3: CAWSGGTEGTDTQYF. CDR3 coding DNA: TGTGCCTGGAGTGGCGGGACTGAAGGAACAGATACGCAGTATTTT.

The V call is TRBV11-2, the J call TRBJ2-7; D gene uncertain. Germline V gene data show CDR1 as SGHAT and CDR2 as FQNNGV. The V gene lost 1 base and the J gene lost 1 base, with 8 bases spanning the gap. CDR3 length equals 14 residues. The CDR3 bases are TGTGCCAGCAGCTTAGCTAGTAGGTCCTACGAGCAGTACTTC. It encodes CASSLASRSYEQYF.

V usage is TRBV28 and J usage is TRBJ2-3, with 8 bases fitting TRBD2. The CDR3 is made up of 16 amino acids. Trimming took 3 bases from V and 2 from J; bases not matched to a gene: 7. The germline gives CDR1 MDHEN, CDR2 SYDVKM. In nucleotides, the CDR3 is TGTGCCAGCAGTTTGGAAGCGGGGGCCTACACAGATACGCAGTATTTT. It codes for CASSLEAGAYTDTQYF.

In this sample, this clonotype turned up a few times. The V gene is TRBV7-2, the J gene TRBJ2-2; no reliable D call. Germline V gene sequence: CDR1 SGHTA, CDR2 FQGNSA. CDR3 length equals 13 residues. V shed 1 base and J shed 5 bases, with 5 bases lying between them. The CDR3 DNA reads TGTGCCAGCAGCTTAGTGTGGACCGGGGAGCTGTTTTTT. This translates into CASSLVWTGELFF.

This chain joins TRBV5-1 and TRBJ2-5; TRBD1 or TRBD2 may be the D gene (6 bases each). In germline, CDR1 is SGHRS, CDR2 YFSETQ. CDR3 size: 17 residues. Trimming removed 4 bases at V and 4 bases at J, with 23 bases between. The CDR3 region has the DNA TGCGCCAGCAGCCATCCCCGGGTAGGGGGGCCGGCAGAGACCCAGTACTTC. This gives the protein CASSHPRVGGPAETQYF.

This clonotype has a handful of counts. The chain has TRBV6-6 and TRBJ1-2; 8 bases are shared with TRBD1. This CDR3 region has 16 residues. The germline CDR1 and CDR2 sequences are MNHNY and SVGAGI (reference sequence). The J segment lost 1 base and the V segment lost 4 bases, leaving 8 bases of the junction unmatched. CDR3 DNA: TGTGCCAGCAGTTTCGGACAGGGCCAGATTAACTATGGCTACACCTTC. Protein product: CASSFGQGQINYGYTF.

This sequence joins TRBV5-1 and TRBJ2-1; D not resolved. The CDR3 runs 12 residues. The germline CDR1 and CDR2 sequences are SGHRS and YFSETQ. Trimming took off 1 base at V and 10 bases at J, with 9 bases between the two ends. The CDR3 region has the DNA TGCGCCAGCAGCTTGAACCCGGCGGAGCAGTTCTTC. It translates to CASSLNPAEQFF.

The V gene is TRBV12-3 or TRBV12-4, the J gene TRBJ1-1; weak D call: TRBD1 (5 bases). The length of the CDR3 is 14 residues. V lost 5 bases and J 5 bases, leaving 15 bases between the germline ends. The CDR3 loop reads CASSPGQGRTEAFF. In DNA form, the CDR3 reads TGTGCCAGCAGTCCCGGGCAGGGAAGGACTGAAGCTTTCTTT.

The chain links TRBV30 to TRBJ2-7; 9 nucleotides align to TRBD1. The CDR3 loop spans 14 amino acids. J was trimmed by 6 bases and V by 1 base; bases with no gene match: 7. CDR1 GTSNPN and CDR2 SVGIG come from the germline V gene (reference sequence). The CDR3 sequence: CAWSEGQGRREQYF. CDR3 in DNA: TGTGCCTGGAGTGAGGGACAGGGAAGGCGCGAGCAGTACTTC.

The CDR3 DNA is TGTGCCAGCAGACGACAGGGCCGGAATGAGCAGTTCTTC. It specifies CASRRQGRNEQFF. V and J are TRBV28 and TRBJ2-1, with 7 bases matching TRBD1. V gave up 6 bases and J gave up 7 bases; unmatched junction bases: 6. The CDR3 covers 13 residues. In germline, CDR1 is MDHEN, CDR2 SYDVKM.

This clonotype was observed at least ten times. The gene calls are TRBV20-1 and TRBJ2-1, with 12 positions matching TRBD2. The CDR3 runs to 16 residues. Germline V gene lookup returns CDR1 DFQATT and CDR2 SNEGSKA (reference sequence). J gave up 9 bases and V 5 bases, and 14 bases lay outside the gene matches. This CDR3 reads CSARGYRLAGDAEQFF. CDR3 nucleotides: TGCAGTGCTCGAGGTTACCGACTAGCGGGGGACGCTGAGCAGTTCTTC.

This clonotype was seen a handful of times. The rearrangement joins TRBV5-1 to TRBJ2-3; tentative D call: TRBD1 (6 bases). Trimming pared 9 bases from V and 1 base from J, leaving 18 bases between. The germline V gene has CDR1 SGHRS and CDR2 YFSETQ. This CDR3 comprises 15 residues. Here the CDR3 DNA reads TGCGCCACCGCAATACAGGGAATGGGCACAGATACGCAGTATTTT. Protein: CATAIQGMGTDTQYF.

This chain links TRBV10-3 with TRBJ2-3, with 8 bases identical to TRBD2. Looked up from germline, CDR1 is ENHRY and CDR2 is SYGVKD. The CDR3 has 13 amino acids. Losses at the gene ends were 4 bases for V and 11 bases for J; bases not matched to a gene: 8. This CDR3 reads CAISAERSGGQYF. CDR3 bases: TGTGCCATCAGTGCAGAAAGGAGCGGGGGGCAGTATTTT.

The table lists this clonotype with a few counts. The chain employs TRBV29-1 and TRBJ2-3; 11 bases line up with TRBD2. V gave up 6 bases and J gave up 0 bases; unmatched junction bases: 8. This CDR3 contains 16 residues. Germline V gene lookup returns CDR1 SQVTM and CDR2 ANQGSEA. The CDR3, as DNA: TGCAGCGTACCCGGGACTAGCGGAACCAGCACAGATACGCAGTATTTT. Translation gives CSVPGTSGTSTDTQYF.

This clonotype occurred many times. The V call is TRBV6-5, the J call TRBJ2-7; no clear D. Trimming left V 5 bases short and J 1 base short, with 9 bases between. The CDR3 runs to 13 residues. Per the germline V gene, CDR1 is MNHEY and CDR2 is SVGAGI. This chain's CDR3 is CASSRSGSYEQYV. The CDR3 nucleotides read TGTGCCAGCAGTCGATCCGGGTCCTACGAGCAGTACGTC.

This clonotype was counted a few times. The chain is built from TRBV7-9 and TRBJ2-3, with 8 positions matching TRBD1. Germline V gene sequence: CDR1 SEHNR, CDR2 FQNEAQ (reference sequence). The CDR3 is 16 amino acids. V lost 4 bases to trimming and J lost 1 base; unmatched junction nucleotides: 7. The CDR3 bases are TGTGCCAGCAGCTCCCCCAGGGGGCACGGCACAGATACGCAGTATTTT. Residues: CASSSPRGHGTDTQYF.